This passage covers 16 T cell receptor beta chains from one sample sequenced in a study of cytomegalovirus exposure and HLA in healthy donors. PCR primers comprised 60 Vbeta and 13 Jbeta primers. TCRdb's copy holds only in-frame clones and misses some; the assay was immunoSEQ multiplex PCR. The profile shows 200,000 or so clones, around 83% of them singletons. The material sequenced was PBMCs. These receptors were collected from a woman between 45 and 60 years old in good health and CMV-seropositive.

The J gene is TRBJ2-1, the V gene TRBV6-5, with TRBD2 matching over 8 bases. Germline loops: CDR1 MNHEY, CDR2 SVGAGI. After removal of 6 bases from V and 9 bases from J, the junction contained 7 bases not matched to a gene. CDR3 length: 13 amino acids. The CDR3 loop reads CASSLGRGGEQFF. CDR3 sequence (DNA): TGTGCCAGCAGCTTGGGACGGGGGGGTGAGCAGTTCTTC.

The chain links TRBV6-1 to TRBJ1-6; D may be TRBD1 (6 bases). Germline V gene data show CDR1 as MNHNS and CDR2 as SASEGT. Trimming removed 4 bases from V and 16 bases from J, with 29 bases in between. This CDR3 is 17 amino acids long. CDR3 in DNA: TGTGCCAGCAGTGCCTCAAAGGGGAAGCAGGACAGAAACAAGCTCCACTTT. Translating gives CASSASKGKQDRNKLHF.

This clone turned up a few times. The rearrangement links TRBV30 to TRBJ2-7, with D perhaps TRBD2 (7 bases). Between the trimmed V and J ends, which lost 8 bases and 3 bases, there was a span of 17 bases. The CDR3 covers 13 residues. The germline V gene has CDR1 GTSNPN and CDR2 SVGIG (reference sequence). The CDR3 DNA sequence: TGTGCCAGCAGCGGGGACACCTTCTACGAGCAGTACTTC. This translates into CASSGDTFYEQYF.

The V gene is TRBV6-5, the J gene TRBJ2-7; 9 bases fit TRBD1. Trimming removed 8 bases from V and 5 bases from J; junction bases left unmatched: 10. CDR1 is MNHEY, CDR2 SVGAGI, per germline. This CDR3 is 14 amino acids long. The CDR3 DNA follows: TGTGCCAGCGCTCGGGGGGACAGGGACCACGAGCAGTACTTC. Residues: CASARGDRDHEQYF.

The chain carries TRBV5-5 and TRBJ2-7, with D perhaps TRBD1 (6 bases). The CDR3 is 15 amino acids. CDR1 and CDR2 (germline): SGHKS, YYEKEE (reference sequence). The germline V and J ends were trimmed by 1 base and 4 bases, with 15 bases remaining between them. In DNA form, the CDR3 reads TGTGCCAGCAGCTTGTGGGGGCGCACCTCATACGAGCAGTACTTC. Translated, it gives CASSLWGRTSYEQYF.

This clone is a singleton in its sample. This chain connects TRBV19 to TRBJ2-3; 8 nucleotides agree with TRBD1. The V and J ends lost 6 bases and 6 bases, in that order; junction bases with no gene match: 11. Germline V gives CDR1 LNHDA, CDR2 SQIVND (reference sequence). CDR3 length equals 15 residues. CDR3 nucleotides: TGTGCCAGTAGGACAGACAGGGGACGAGGGGATACGCAGTATTTT. Translation gives CASRTDRGRGDTQYF.

The chain combines TRBV5-1 with TRBJ2-7, with 11 bases that match TRBD1. The CDR3 is 15 amino acids. V shed 6 bases, J shed 2 bases, and the junction held 7 bases outside the gene matches. Germline V lookup: CDR1 SGHRS, CDR2 YFSETQ. The CDR3 DNA reads as TGCGCCAGCAACCCCTGGACAGGGGGCACCTACGAGCAGTACTTC. This translates into CASNPWTGGTYEQYF.

The chain couples TRBV5-4 to TRBJ2-3; maybe TRBD2 (6 bases). Trimming left V 0 bases short and J 2 bases short, with 13 bases between. The germline CDR1 and CDR2 sequences are SGHNT and YYREEE (reference sequence). The CDR3 loop spans 16 amino acids. The chain's CDR3 is CASSLGGGTPTDTQYF. As DNA, the CDR3 is TGTGCCAGCAGCTTGGGGGGAGGCACCCCCACAGATACGCAGTATTTT.

This clone was seen just once. CDR3: CSVQGYEQYF. CDR3 nucleotides: TGCAGCGTCCAGGGTTACGAGCAGTACTTC. This rearrangement joins TRBV29-1 to TRBJ2-7, with a tentative D call TRBD1 (5 bases). The CDR3 runs 10 residues. Germline CDR1 and CDR2: SQVTM and ANQGSEA. The ends were cut back, 6 bases at V and 4 bases at J, with 7 bases in the middle.

A remark on this clone: One end of the junction is discordant with germline, which a read error may explain. The chain links TRBV7-9 to TRBJ2-4, with D uncertain. Per germline, CDR1 SEHNR and CDR2 FQNEAQ (reference sequence). The CDR3 is made up of 18 amino acids. The CDR3 loop reads CSSSPNLGEKLAKNIQYF. DNA for the CDR3: TGTTCCAGCAGCCCCAACTTAGGAGAGAAACTAGCCAAAAACATTCAGTACTTC.

J is TRBJ2-1 and V is TRBV7-9; 7 bases line up with TRBD1. Unmatched junction bases numbered 5, after V lost 2 bases and J lost 4 bases. The CDR3 totals 15 residues. Germline CDR1 and CDR2: SEHNR and FQNEAQ (reference sequence). This CDR3 is CASSLSTGVYNEQFF. The CDR3, as DNA: TGTGCCAGCAGCTTATCTACAGGGGTATACAATGAGCAGTTCTTC.

The chain carries TRBV6-6 and TRBJ1-2; 8 bases are a match to TRBD1. The trim removed 7 bases at V and 1 base at J, leaving 8 bases unmatched. CDR3 size: 15 residues. Germline CDR1 reads MNHNY; CDR2 reads SVGAGI (reference sequence). The CDR3, as DNA: TGTGCCAGCACCTCCGAGACAGGGGTTAACTATGGCTACACCTTC. Amino acids: CASTSETGVNYGYTF.

The sample holds a few counts of this clone. The rearrangement links TRBV5-3 to TRBJ2-1; 11 bases line up with TRBD1. TRBV5-3 is an ORF, and what it does is uncertain. The CDR3 has 18 amino acids. The V gene end was trimmed by 1 base and the J gene end by 4 bases; junction bases not matched to a gene: 10. In DNA form, the CDR3 reads TGTGCCAGAAGCTTGTGGACAGGGGGCTTTCCCCATTACAATGAGCAGTTCTTC. Its protein is CARSLWTGGFPHYNEQFF.

The chain recombines TRBV7-8 with TRBJ2-7; no clear D. The CDR3 runs 12 residues. V shed 5 bases and J shed 5 bases, with 10 bases lying between them. Germline CDR1 is SGHVS and CDR2 is FQNEAQ. The CDR3 is CASSPSRNEQYF. In DNA form, the CDR3 reads TGTGCCAGCAGCCCCTCCAGGAACGAGCAGTACTTC.

The genes are TRBV19 and TRBJ2-3; 9 bases align to TRBD1. The CDR3 totals 17 residues. Germline V gene sequence: CDR1 LNHDA, CDR2 SQIVND (reference sequence). V shed 6 bases and J 0 bases; nucleotides not matched to a gene: 10. CDR3 protein: CASRDSGTGLSTDTQYF. The CDR3 DNA sequence: TGTGCCAGTAGGGACTCCGGGACAGGGCTTAGCACAGATACGCAGTATTTT.

V gene TRBV4-3 combines with J gene TRBJ2-7; 8 positions match TRBD1. Germline loops: CDR1 LGHNA, CDR2 YSLEER. Trimming removed 4 bases from V and 4 bases from J; junction bases left unmatched: 6. The CDR3 is 14 residues long. CDR3 loop: CASSPGTGDYEQYF. CDR3 in DNA: TGCGCCAGCAGCCCCGGGACAGGAGATTACGAGCAGTACTTC.